This TCR beta chain was identified during a study of OX40 agonist ivuxolimab in advanced cancers. CDR3 length: 14 residues. Germline CDR1 reads SEHNR; CDR2 reads FQNEAQ (reference sequence). Trimming cost V 1 base and J 2 bases, with 8 bases left between them. Assay used: immunoSEQ multiplex PCR; TCRdb lists only in-frame clones, some missing. The sample records approximately 100,000 clones, about nine tenths being singletons. The sequence came from an adult with an advanced solid tumor such as melanoma, head and neck, liver or kidney cancer. The material was CD4+ or CD8+ T cells sorted from blood, obtained in a trial of the OX40 agonist ivuxolimab. The chain carries TRBV7-9 and TRBJ1-2; TRBD1 is a possible D gene (6 bases). The CDR3 DNA sequence: TGTGCCAGCAGCTTAGGTACAGGGAACTATGGCTACACCTTC. This encodes CASSLGTGNYGYTF.